This entry lists 31 T cell receptor beta chains sequenced from one sample in a study of vaccination and CD4 T cells after COVID-19. Antigen specificity for these receptors is unknown. As for treatment: roughly 10-day PBMC culture with coronavirus spike peptide pools or control peptides (ViraFEST assay). Cultured CD4+ T-cell DNA underwent Oncomine TCR Beta short-read sequencing. TCRdb used MiXCR to reprocess the PCR reads, holding one entry per CDR3 protein. The sample carries around 4,200 distinct CDR3 sequences, approximately 48% recorded once. The sample was CD4+ T cells from blood, cultured in vitro. The receptors derive from a human donor who had recovered from COVID-19.

The chain has TRBV7-7 and TRBJ2-3; D possibly corresponds to TRBD2 (5 bases). Per the germline V gene, CDR1 is SSHAT and CDR2 is FNYEAQ (reference sequence). The CDR3 is made up of 17 amino acids. V lost 1 base and J 5 bases, leaving 19 bases between the germline ends. The CDR3 nucleotides are TGTGCCAGCAGCTTAGGGAAGCCGGGGAAAGAGGGAGATACGCAGTATTTT. Its protein is CASSLGKPGKEGDTQYF. The full variable domain, its missing parts supplied by reference TRBV7-7 and TRBJ2-3, is GAGVSQSPRYKVTKRGQDVTLRCDPISSHATLYWYQQALGQGPEFLTYFNYEAQPDKSGLPSDRFSAERPEGSISTLTIQRTEQRDSAMYRCASSLGKPGKEGDTQYFGPGTRLTVL.

This chain joins TRBV6-2 or TRBV6-3 and TRBJ1-5; the D gene is possibly TRBD1 (6 bases). V lost 7 bases, J lost 1 base, and 17 bases lay in between. Germline V lookup: CDR1 MNHEY, CDR2 SVGEGT. CDR3 length equals 16 residues. CDR3 DNA: TGTGCCAGCACAAGAGGGGGGGCGAGAAGCAATCAGCCCCAGCATTTT. Translating it yields CASTRGGARSNQPQHF.

The CDR3 nucleotides read TGCAGTGCTAGACTAGCGGGAGAAACAGATACGCAGTATTTT. Translated, it gives CSARLAGETDTQYF. The chain combines TRBV20-1 with TRBJ2-3; TRBD2 matches at 10 bases. V gave up 2 bases and J gave up 3 bases; unmatched junction bases: 2. Germline lookup yields CDR1 DFQATT and CDR2 SNEGSKA (reference sequence). The CDR3 has 14 amino acids.

The V call is TRBV20-1, the J call TRBJ1-6, with no clear D. Trimming left V 3 bases short and J 7 bases short, with 7 bases between. This CDR3 region has 12 residues. Germline CDR1 and CDR2: DFQATT and SNEGSKA (reference sequence). CDR3 bases: TGCAGTGCTAGGTTGGGAAATTCACCCCTCCACTTT. This encodes CSARLGNSPLHF.

J is TRBJ2-5 and V is TRBV18; D gene uncertain. V was cut by 8 bases and J by 5 bases, with 15 bases left in between. The germline CDR1 and CDR2 sequences are KGHSH and LQKENI. This CDR3 spans 13 amino acids. CDR3 in amino acids: CASPVEDLETQYF. The CDR3 nucleotides read TGTGCCAGCCCCGTCGAGGACCTGGAGACCCAGTACTTC.

The chain combines TRBV6-2 or TRBV6-3 with TRBJ1-2, with 9 bases that match TRBD1. CDR1 is MNHEY and CDR2 is SVGEGT in the germline V gene. V gave up 6 bases and J gave up 2 bases; unmatched junction bases: 10. There are 16 residues in the CDR3. CDR3 loop: CASRNGQGTLNYGYTF. Written as DNA, the CDR3 is TGTGCCAGCAGGAACGGACAGGGGACGTTAAACTATGGCTACACCTTC.

This chain links TRBV10-3 with TRBJ2-3, with 9 bases fitting TRBD1. The CDR3 has 21 residues. V lost 6 bases to trimming and J lost 0 bases; unmatched junction nucleotides: 22. Germline V gives CDR1 ENHRY, CDR2 SYGVKD. The chain's CDR3 is CAISDKRGRTGAPRSTDTQYF. CDR3 nucleotide sequence: TGTGCCATCAGCGACAAGCGTGGTAGGACAGGGGCCCCCCGAAGCACAGATACGCAGTATTTT.

This clonotype turned up a few times. The V and J genes are TRBV11-3 and TRBJ1-2; 7 bases align to TRBD1. The CDR3 spans 15 residues. From germline, CDR1 is SGHNT and CDR2 YENEEA. Losses at the gene ends were 0 bases for V and 4 bases for J; bases not matched to a gene: 5. The CDR3: CASSLDQTGLYGYTF. The CDR3 DNA is TGTGCCAGCAGCTTAGATCAGACAGGGCTCTATGGCTACACCTTC.

The rearrangement joins TRBV7-6 to TRBJ1-1, with 8 bases that match TRBD1. Per germline, CDR1 SGHVS and CDR2 FNYEAQ. V gave up 6 bases and J gave up 6 bases; unmatched junction bases: 9. The CDR3 length is 14 residues. CDR3 residues: CASRDRGGAAEAFF. CDR3 in DNA: TGTGCCAGCAGAGACAGGGGAGGCGCCGCTGAAGCTTTCTTT.

The chain uses TRBV27 and TRBJ2-7; D tentatively fits TRBD1 or TRBD2 (5 bases each). Trimming removed 4 bases at V and 0 bases at J, with 7 bases between. The CDR3 covers 13 residues. The V gene's germline CDR1 is MNHEY and CDR2 SMNVEV (reference sequence). CDR3 DNA: TGTGCCAGCAGTTCTGGGGGCTCCTACGAGCAGTACTTC. Translated, it gives CASSSGGSYEQYF.

The chain has TRBV7-9 and TRBJ1-2, with D tentatively TRBD1 (5 bases). This CDR3 spans 18 amino acids. Germline assignment: CDR1 SEHNR and CDR2 FQNEAQ (reference sequence). V gave up 2 bases and J gave up 0 bases, with 19 bases separating them. CDR3 sequence (DNA): TGTGCCAGCAGCTTATTTAGAAGACAGCGAATCTCTAACTATGGCTACACCTTC. Translation gives CASSLFRRQRISNYGYTF.

The rearrangement uses TRBV27 and TRBJ2-7; 8 bases line up with TRBD2. The CDR3 contains 14 residues. The V gene end was trimmed by 3 bases and the J gene end by 4 bases; junction bases not matched to a gene: 5. Germline lookup yields CDR1 MNHEY and CDR2 SMNVEV (reference sequence). CDR3 nucleotides: TGTGCCAGCAGTTTCCGGGAGGGGGTATACGAGCAGTACTTC. It codes for CASSFREGVYEQYF.

V usage is TRBV6-1 and J usage is TRBJ1-5; tentatively, D is TRBD1 (5 bases). CDR1 and CDR2 from the germline V gene are MNHNS and SASEGT. This CDR3 region has 16 residues. V was clipped by 6 bases and J by 5 bases, with 20 bases between them. This CDR3 is CASSNRRSLGDQPQHF. The CDR3 coding sequence is TGTGCCAGCAGCAACCGACGGAGCTTAGGGGATCAGCCCCAGCATTTT.

This clonotype has only one observation. The chain has TRBV5-4 and TRBJ2-4, with D tentatively TRBD1 (6 bases). The germline V and J ends were trimmed by 4 bases and 7 bases, with 21 bases remaining between them. The germline CDR1 and CDR2 sequences are SGHNT and YYREEE (reference sequence). The CDR3 extends over 16 amino acids. CDR3 in amino acids: CASSGTGTPQENIQYF. CDR3 bases: TGTGCCAGCAGCGGCACCGGGACACCACAGGAGAACATTCAGTACTTC.

This clonotype was observed a handful of times. The chain uses TRBV20-1 and TRBJ1-1; D perhaps matches TRBD1 (6 bases). Germline values: CDR1 DFQATT, CDR2 SNEGSKA (reference sequence). The CDR3 contains 14 residues. The V and J ends lost 0 bases and 5 bases respectively, with 13 bases between them. CDR3 sequence reads: CSARDRKGGTEAFF. CDR3 DNA sequence: TGCAGTGCTAGAGATCGGAAAGGGGGGACTGAAGCTTTCTTT.

This clonotype is termed medium-sized. The chain is built from TRBV6-1 and TRBJ1-2, with a possible D match to TRBD1 (5 bases). CDR1 and CDR2 from the germline V gene are MNHNS and SASEGT. V was pared by 7 bases and J by 8 bases, with 17 bases between. The CDR3 loop spans 13 amino acids. DNA for the CDR3: TGTGCCAGCACCGGAAGGGGAGGGCTAGGCTACACCTTC. The encoded protein is CASTGRGGLGYTF.

The rearrangement links TRBV11-2 to TRBJ1-5; no firm D call. The CDR3 is 14 amino acids. Germline-derived CDR1 and CDR2 are SGHAT and FQNNGV. The germline V and J ends were trimmed by 0 bases and 0 bases, with 3 bases remaining between them. CDR3: CASSLDYSNQPQHF. The DNA for the CDR3 is TGTGCCAGCAGCTTAGATTATAGCAATCAGCCCCAGCATTTT. Drawing the rest from reference TRBV11-2 and TRBJ1-5, the complete variable domain is EAGVAQSPRYKIIEKRQSVAFWCNPISGHATLYWYQQILGQGPKLLIQFQNNGVVDDSQLPKDRFSAERLKGVDSTLKIQPAKLEDSAVYLCASSLDYSNQPQHFGDGTRLSIL.

This clonotype was counted only a few times. V and J are TRBV28 and TRBJ1-2; D ambiguous. The CDR3 extends over 14 amino acids. Germline V gives CDR1 MDHEN, CDR2 SYDVKM. Trimming took 7 bases from V and 0 from J, leaving 12 bases between them. The CDR3 loop reads CASNLVSSNYGYTF. The CDR3 DNA reads TGTGCCAGCAACCTTGTGTCCTCTAACTATGGCTACACCTTC.

The CDR3 coding sequence is TGCAGTGCTAGCGGGGGGGCCGGGTACGAGCAGTACTTC. Its protein product is CSASGGAGYEQYF. This chain uses TRBV20-1 with TRBJ2-7; 8 nucleotides match TRBD2. This CDR3 has 13 residues. Trimming cost V 3 bases and J 4 bases; bases outside gene matches: 5. The germline CDR1 and CDR2 sequences are DFQATT and SNEGSKA (reference sequence).

J is TRBJ2-7 and V is TRBV19; TRBD2 matches at 9 bases. V was clipped by 7 bases and J by 6 bases; unmatched bases: 13. Per germline, CDR1 LNHDA and CDR2 SQIVND (reference sequence). The CDR3 totals 15 residues. The CDR3 region is CASTQGVAGAGEQYF. CDR3 nucleotide sequence: TGTGCCAGTACCCAGGGGGTAGCGGGAGCTGGCGAGCAGTACTTC.

The rearrangement joins TRBV6-1 to TRBJ1-5, with D unclear. Deletions cut 6 bases from V and 2 bases from J, with 14 bases between. The germline V gene encodes CDR1 MNHNS and CDR2 SASEGT. This CDR3 has 15 residues. CDR3 bases: TGTGCCAGCAGGCAGACGGTATGGGGCAATCAGCCCCAGCATTTT. This sequence encodes CASRQTVWGNQPQHF.

This clonotype was picked up one time. The genes are TRBV27 and TRBJ2-3; TRBD1 or TRBD2 may be the D gene (5 bases each). Germline V lookup: CDR1 MNHEY, CDR2 SMNVEV (reference sequence). The CDR3 contains 14 residues. V lost 7 bases and J 0 bases, leaving 11 bases between the germline ends. CDR3 in DNA: TGTGCCAGCAAAAACTGGGGGAGCACAGATACGCAGTATTTT. Amino acid sequence: CASKNWGSTDTQYF.

The V and J genes are TRBV28 and TRBJ1-3, with D possibly being TRBD1 (5 bases). Germline lookup yields CDR1 MDHEN and CDR2 SYDVKM. There are 11 residues in the CDR3. Between the trimmed V and J ends, which lost 11 bases and 4 bases, there was a span of 9 bases. For the CDR3, the DNA is TGTGCCGGAGGGGACGGAAACACCATATATTTT. This encodes CAGGDGNTIYF. The whole variable domain, filled in from reference TRBV28 and TRBJ1-3, reads DVKVTQSSRYLVKRTGEKVFLECVQDMDHENMFWYRQDPGLGLRLIYFSYDVKMKEKGDIPEGYSVSREKKERFSLILESASTNQTSMYLCAGGDGNTIYFGEGSWLTVV.

This chain links TRBV20-1 with TRBJ2-5, with D possibly being TRBD1 (6 bases). CDR3 length: 12 amino acids. Germline-derived CDR1 and CDR2 are DFQATT and SNEGSKA (reference sequence). With 4 bases removed from V and 3 bases from J, the gap between germline ends came to 9 bases. CDR3 DNA sequence: TGCAGTGCTATCTACAGGGAAGAGACCCAGTACTTC. As protein: CSAIYREETQYF.

This chain uses TRBV19 with TRBJ2-7; 15 bases align to TRBD2. With 2 bases clipped from V and 2 bases from J, the junction kept 7 bases outside the gene matches. Germline-derived CDR1 and CDR2 are LNHDA and SQIVND (reference sequence). The CDR3 loop spans 18 amino acids. The CDR3 DNA is TGTGCCAGTAGTATATCCGGGACTAGCGGGAGGACCCCCTACGAGCAGTACTTC. Translation: CASSISGTSGRTPYEQYF.

This chain uses TRBV19 with TRBJ1-1; D not certain. The V end was cut by 4 bases, the J end by 7 bases, with 13 bases between. This CDR3 contains 13 residues. Germline loops: CDR1 LNHDA, CDR2 SQIVND (reference sequence). This chain's CDR3 is CASSTTRVSEAFF. CDR3 sequence (DNA): TGTGCCAGTAGTACTACCCGGGTGAGTGAAGCTTTCTTT.

This clonotype occurred a few times. The J gene is TRBJ1-2, the V gene TRBV11-2; D gene ambiguous. The V gene lost 5 bases and the J gene lost 1 base, with 8 bases spanning the gap. The CDR3 spans 13 residues. CDR1 and CDR2 from the germline V gene are SGHAT and FQNNGV. The CDR3 coding sequence is TGTGCCAGCAGCCCGGCTGGTAACTATGGCTACACCTTC. This translates into CASSPAGNYGYTF.

This chain connects TRBV2 to TRBJ1-1, with 7 bases identical to TRBD1. This CDR3 is 16 amino acids long. The trim removed 2 bases at V and 4 bases at J, leaving 10 bases unmatched. Per the germline V gene, CDR1 is SNHLY and CDR2 is FYNNEI. This CDR3 is CASSERPGGGGTEAFF. DNA for the CDR3: TGTGCCAGCAGTGAAAGGCCAGGGGGTGGAGGCACTGAAGCTTTCTTT.

The DNA for the CDR3 is TGCAGTGCTTCGCAGGGGGCCAATCAGCCCCAGCATTTT. This gives the protein CSASQGANQPQHF. The rearrangement links TRBV20-1 to TRBJ1-5; 8 nucleotides match TRBD1. The germline V gene has CDR1 DFQATT and CDR2 SNEGSKA (reference sequence). V shed 5 bases, J shed 3 bases, and the junction held 3 bases outside the gene matches. This CDR3 contains 13 residues.

V and J are TRBV21-1 and TRBJ1-1; the table gives TRBD1 as D, unverified against the DNA. TRBV21-1 is a listed pseudogene. This CDR3 spans 14 amino acids. The CDR3 region is CASSKEGANTEAFF. DNA of the CDR3: TGTGCCAGCAGCAAAGAAGGGGCTAACACTGAAGCTTTCTTT.

The V gene is TRBV7-2, the J gene TRBJ2-7; D is possibly TRBD1 (6 bases). Germline CDR1 reads SGHTA; CDR2 reads FQGNSA. This CDR3 has 13 residues. V gave up 3 bases and J gave up 6 bases, with 12 bases separating them. DNA of the CDR3: TGTGCCAGCAGCTTGACAGGTTCGGGCGAGCAGTACTTC. Protein sequence: CASSLTGSGEQYF.